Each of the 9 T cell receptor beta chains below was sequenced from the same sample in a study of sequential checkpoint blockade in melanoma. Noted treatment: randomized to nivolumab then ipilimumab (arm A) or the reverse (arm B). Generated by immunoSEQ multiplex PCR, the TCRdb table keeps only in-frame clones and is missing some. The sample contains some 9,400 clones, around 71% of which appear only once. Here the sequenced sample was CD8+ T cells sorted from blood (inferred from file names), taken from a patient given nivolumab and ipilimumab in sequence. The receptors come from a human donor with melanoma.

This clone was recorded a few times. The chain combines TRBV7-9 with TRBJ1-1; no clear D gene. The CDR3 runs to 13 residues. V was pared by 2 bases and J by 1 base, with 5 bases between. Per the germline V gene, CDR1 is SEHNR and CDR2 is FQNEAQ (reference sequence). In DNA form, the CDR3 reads TGTGCCAGCAGCTTACCGGGGAACACTGAAGCTTTCTTT. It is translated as CASSLPGNTEAFF.

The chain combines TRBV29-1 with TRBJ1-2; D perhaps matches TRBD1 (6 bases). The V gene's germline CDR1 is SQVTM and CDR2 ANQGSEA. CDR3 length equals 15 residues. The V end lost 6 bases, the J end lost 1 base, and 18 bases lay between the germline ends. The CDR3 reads CSVIPTGLVNYGYTF. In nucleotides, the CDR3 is TGCAGCGTAATTCCCACAGGGTTGGTTAACTATGGCTACACCTTC.

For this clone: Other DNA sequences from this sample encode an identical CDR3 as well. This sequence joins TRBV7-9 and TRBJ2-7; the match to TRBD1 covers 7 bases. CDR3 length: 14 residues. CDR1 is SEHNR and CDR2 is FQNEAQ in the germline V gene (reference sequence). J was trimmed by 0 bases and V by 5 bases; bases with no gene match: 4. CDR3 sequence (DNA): TGTGCCAGCAGCCTGGGACAGAGCTCCTACGAGCAGTACTTC. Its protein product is CASSLGQSSYEQYF.

The CDR3 here is CASSQEAGGPYEQYF. CDR3 nucleotide sequence: TGCGCCAGCAGCCAAGAAGCGGGGGGCCCCTACGAGCAGTACTTC. This sequence joins TRBV4-3 and TRBJ2-7; 9 nucleotides agree with TRBD2. Germline CDR1 reads LGHNA; CDR2 reads YSLEER. The CDR3 has 15 amino acids. Trimming at V came to 0 bases and at J to 2 bases, leaving 2 bases not matched to a gene.

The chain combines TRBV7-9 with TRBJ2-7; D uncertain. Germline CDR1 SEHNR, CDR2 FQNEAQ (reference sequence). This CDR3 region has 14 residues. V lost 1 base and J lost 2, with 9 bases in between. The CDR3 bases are TGTGCCAGCAGCTTAGAAGCATTACCCTACGAGCAGTACTTC. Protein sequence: CASSLEALPYEQYF.

CDR3 sequence (DNA): TGTGCCAGCAGCTTCCTTCGGGACAGCCGTAGAGAGCAGTACTTC. This codes for CASSFLRDSRREQYF. The J gene is TRBJ2-7, the V gene TRBV5-5; TRBD1 matches 7 bases. The germline CDR1 and CDR2 sequences are SGHKS and YYEKEE (reference sequence). V gave up 2 bases and J gave up 7 bases; unmatched junction bases: 12. This CDR3 is built from 15 residues. The entire variable domain, with the rest obtained from reference TRBV5-5 and TRBJ2-7, is as follows: DAGVTQSPTHLIKTRGQQVTLRCSPISGHKSVSWYQQVLGQGPQFIFQYYEKEERGRGNFPDRFSARQFPNYSSELNVNALLLGDSALYLCASSFLRDSRREQYFGPGTRLTVT.

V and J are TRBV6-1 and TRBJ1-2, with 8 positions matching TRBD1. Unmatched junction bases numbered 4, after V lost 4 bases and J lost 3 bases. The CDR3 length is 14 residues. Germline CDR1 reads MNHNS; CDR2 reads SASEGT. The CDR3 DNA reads TGTGCCAGCAGTGGCCCAGGGGGCGACTATGGCTACACCTTC. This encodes CASSGPGGDYGYTF.

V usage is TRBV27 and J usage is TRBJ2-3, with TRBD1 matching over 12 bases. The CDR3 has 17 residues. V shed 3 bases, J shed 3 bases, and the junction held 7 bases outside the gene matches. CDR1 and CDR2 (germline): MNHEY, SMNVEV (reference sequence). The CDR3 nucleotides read TGTGCCAGCAGTTTCGGGACAGGGGGCGCTTGGACAGATACGCAGTATTTT. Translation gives CASSFGTGGAWTDTQYF.

CDR3 in amino acids: CASSLRGDGGRNTGELFF. In DNA, the CDR3 is TGCGCCAGCAGCTTGAGAGGGGACGGGGGAAGGAACACCGGGGAGCTGTTTTTT. V is TRBV5-1 and J is TRBJ2-2, with D perhaps matching TRBD2 (6 bases). Germline V gene data show CDR1 as SGHRS and CDR2 as YFSETQ. Trimming removed 1 base at V and 1 base at J, with 17 bases between. This CDR3 is built from 18 residues.